One and the same sample provided the 23 T cell receptor beta chains below, sequenced in a study of CD8 T cells in ankylosing spondylitis (dated by TCRdb to 2015 to 2018). Summary of the overall study and its limitations: A TCR beta motif made up of several highly homologous amino acid variants appeared to be characteristic of blood from ankylosing spondylitis patients.

Receptor amplification or capture employed 5' RACE. Sequencing was carried out with an Illumina HiSeq 2500. TCRdb reprocessed the public reads (quality trimming at Q25 with fastp, clone calling with MiXCR) and kept in-frame beta chains. Rows with a matching CDR3 protein are joined into one entry that keeps the most common DNA and genes. This sample comprises 650,000 to 800,000 distinct CDR3 sequences, about 20% of them detected only once. The ten biggest clones cover about 19% of the sample. These receptors' targets are unknown. The sequenced material came from blood, either unsorted or a sorted T cell fraction (not recorded which). Receptor source: a male donor with ankylosing spondylitis.

This clonotype was seen only a few times. The chain links TRBV20-1 to TRBJ1-4; a possible D gene is TRBD1 (5 bases). The V end was cut by 0 bases, the J end by 3 bases, with 17 bases between. The CDR3 has 17 amino acids. Germline V gene lookup returns CDR1 DFQATT and CDR2 SNEGSKA (reference sequence). In nucleotides, the CDR3 is TGCAGTGCTAGAGAAACAGGCAATAGGAGGGCTAATGAAAAACTGTTTTTT. It encodes CSARETGNRRANEKLFF.

This clonotype was counted between two and nine times. The V gene is TRBV12-3 or TRBV12-4, the J gene TRBJ2-7; TRBD1 matches at 9 bases. V shed 6 bases and J 5 bases; nucleotides not matched to a gene: 5. This CDR3 comprises 13 residues. The CDR3 DNA follows: TGTGCCAGCAGCCGCGGGACAGGGAACGAGCAGTACTTC. This translates into CASSRGTGNEQYF.

This clonotype was detected a few times. The chain has TRBV20-1 and TRBJ2-3, with TRBD2 matching 11 bases. V gave up 3 bases and J gave up 5 bases; unmatched junction bases: 19. The germline gives CDR1 DFQATT, CDR2 SNEGSKA (reference sequence). The CDR3 totals 19 residues. DNA for the CDR3: TGCAGTGCTAGGGTTCTAGCGGGAGGTCCGAGGCCACCACTAGATACGCAGTATTTT. Translated: CSARVLAGGPRPPLDTQYF.

This clonotype showed up just a few times. V is TRBV3-1 and J is TRBJ2-5; 8 nucleotides line up with TRBD2. V dropped 4 bases and J dropped 4; count of bases not matched to a gene: 8. The CDR3 runs to 15 residues. The germline gives CDR1 LGHDT, CDR2 YNNKEL (reference sequence). The CDR3 coding sequence is TGTGCCAGCAGCCGAAGCGGGGGTACTCGAGAGACCCAGTACTTC. Translated: CASSRSGGTRETQYF.

This clonotype was observed at least ten times. The V gene is TRBV29-1, the J gene TRBJ1-2, with no clear D. Germline-derived CDR1 and CDR2 are SQVTM and ANQGSEA. V dropped 2 bases and J dropped 8 bases, with 15 bases sitting between them. The CDR3 contains 13 residues. As DNA, the CDR3 is TGCAGCGTTGAACCGCCCTCGGCGGGGGGCTACACCTTC. Its protein is CSVEPPSAGGYTF.

This clonotype was detected ten times or more. The J gene is TRBJ2-5, the V gene TRBV11-3; 7 positions match TRBD2. The V gene end was trimmed by 5 bases and the J gene end by 2 bases; junction bases not matched to a gene: 8. The germline V gene encodes CDR1 SGHNT and CDR2 YENEEA. This CDR3 contains 15 residues. The chain's CDR3 is CASSPTPAGQETQYF. The CDR3 bases are TGTGCCAGCAGCCCTACTCCAGCGGGGCAAGAGACCCAGTACTTC.

This clonotype was recorded a few times. The chain has TRBV25-1 and TRBJ2-7, with D perhaps matching TRBD1 (5 bases). CDR1 and CDR2 from the germline V gene are MGHDK and SYGVNS. V was trimmed by 4 bases and J by 12 bases, leaving 16 bases between them. This CDR3 has 12 amino acids. The CDR3 here is CASSVYRDRPYF. In DNA form, the CDR3 reads TGTGCCAGCAGTGTTTATCGAGACAGACCGTACTTC.

This clonotype was recorded a few times. This chain connects TRBV4-1 to TRBJ2-3, with 7 nucleotides matching TRBD2. CDR1 and CDR2 (germline): MGHRA, YSYEKL. CDR3 length: 17 amino acids. The V segment lost 0 bases and the J segment 6 bases; nucleotides outside the gene matches: 12. DNA of the CDR3: TGCGCCAGCAGCCAAGAAGGAGCGGGGAGAGAGGGGGATACGCAGTATTTT. Protein product: CASSQEGAGREGDTQYF.

This clonotype came up a few times. The rearrangement links TRBV7-8 to TRBJ2-7; 11 nucleotides line up with TRBD1. Trimming cost V 10 bases and J 6 bases; bases outside gene matches: 11. The CDR3 has 14 amino acids. The V gene's germline CDR1 is SGHVS and CDR2 FQNEAQ. For the CDR3, the DNA is TGTGCCATCCACCCAGGGACAGGGGGTGGCGAGCAGTACTTC. It encodes CAIHPGTGGGEQYF.

The chain employs TRBV5-1 and TRBJ1-1, with D hard to call. V lost 4 bases to trimming and J lost 0 bases, with 10 bases between them. This CDR3 contains 14 residues. Germline loops: CDR1 SGHRS, CDR2 YFSETQ. As DNA, the CDR3 is TGCGCCAGCAGCCGCCGGGGAGTGAACACTGAAGCTTTCTTT. The encoded protein is CASSRRGVNTEAFF.

This clonotype was detected only a few times. The chain recombines TRBV30 with TRBJ1-3; no reliable D call. Germline assignment: CDR1 GTSNPN and CDR2 SVGIG (reference sequence). The CDR3 extends over 13 amino acids. The V and J ends lost 4 bases and 0 bases respectively, with 7 bases between them. CDR3 nucleotide sequence: TGTGCCTGGAATTCGGTCTCTGGAAACACCATATATTTT. This encodes CAWNSVSGNTIYF.

The rearrangement links TRBV7-9 to TRBJ1-2; TRBD1 is a possible D gene (5 bases). The CDR3 length is 17 residues. Trimming cost V 5 bases and J 0 bases, with 19 bases left between them. Germline assignment: CDR1 SEHNR and CDR2 FQNEAQ (reference sequence). The CDR3 DNA reads TGTGCCAGCAGCCCCTCACAAGCGGCGGGGGCTAACTATGGCTACACCTTC. Its protein is CASSPSQAAGANYGYTF.

This clonotype was recorded a few times. The chain employs TRBV28 and TRBJ2-6; D is unresolved. The germline V gene has CDR1 MDHEN and CDR2 SYDVKM. The length of the CDR3 is 15 residues. V was cut by 6 bases and J by 6 bases, with 15 bases left in between. The CDR3 protein is CASRPTKGSANVLTF. The CDR3 DNA reads as TGTGCCAGCAGACCGACCAAAGGTTCGGCCAACGTCCTGACTTTC.

CDR3 residues: CASRSGTSVSTEAFF. The CDR3 region has the DNA TGTGCCAGCAGGTCAGGGACTAGCGTCTCCACTGAAGCTTTCTTT. V is TRBV5-5 and J is TRBJ1-1; TRBD1 might be the D (5 bases). Germline CDR1 is SGHKS and CDR2 is YYEKEE (reference sequence). This CDR3 has 15 amino acids. Trimming shortened V by 5 bases and J by 4 bases, and 18 bases separated the two germline ends.

This clonotype has a handful of counts. The chain has TRBV2 and TRBJ2-2, with D perhaps TRBD2 (7 bases). The CDR3 is 16 amino acids. The germline V gene has CDR1 SNHLY and CDR2 FYNNEI. V was trimmed by 8 bases and J by 1 base, leaving 17 bases between them. For the CDR3, the DNA is TGTGCCAGCCAAAGGGGCGGGGGCCAGAACACCGGGGAGCTGTTTTTT. Protein: CASQRGGGQNTGELFF.

The chain recombines TRBV5-1 with TRBJ2-3; D not resolved. Germline V gives CDR1 SGHRS, CDR2 YFSETQ. The CDR3 has 14 residues. The ends were cut back, 6 bases at V and 2 bases at J, with 13 bases in the middle. CDR3 residues: CASIGQTDTDTQYF. CDR3 nucleotide sequence: TGCGCCAGCATAGGGCAGACGGACACAGATACGCAGTATTTT.

V usage is TRBV7-6 and J usage is TRBJ2-2; D possibly uses TRBD1 or TRBD2 (5 bases each). This CDR3 is built from 14 residues. The V and J ends lost 5 bases and 8 bases respectively, with 15 bases between them. Germline V gene lookup returns CDR1 SGHVS and CDR2 FNYEAQ. The CDR3, as DNA: TGTGCCAGCAGCGTGACAACGGGGACGGGGGAGCTGTTTTTT. It translates to CASSVTTGTGELFF. Variable domain in full (rest from reference TRBV7-6 and TRBJ2-2): GAGVSQSPRYKVTKRGQDVALRCDPISGHVSLYWYRQALGQGPEFLTYFNYEAQQDKSGLPNDRFSAERPEGSISTLTIQRTEQRDSAMYRCASSVTTGTGELFFGEGSRLTVL.

Comment on this clonotype: A much larger clone differs by one base, so this may be a read error. V is TRBV7-3 and J is TRBJ2-1; D gene unclear. CDR1 and CDR2 (germline): SGHTA, FQGTGA. V was trimmed by 2 bases and J by 7 bases, leaving 9 bases between them. This CDR3 is built from 13 residues. Here the CDR3 DNA reads TGTGCCAGCAGCTTAGGATTGGGGAATGAGCAGTTCTTC. As protein: CASSLGLGNEQFF.

This clonotype came up a few times. This rearrangement joins TRBV29-1 to TRBJ2-3; 10 bases are a match to TRBD2. Per the germline V gene, CDR1 is SQVTM and CDR2 is ANQGSEA. The V segment lost 4 bases and the J segment 7 bases; nucleotides outside the gene matches: 8. The CDR3 loop spans 14 amino acids. The CDR3 sequence: CSVGGAGGLNTQYF. The CDR3, as DNA: TGCAGCGTTGGGGGAGCGGGGGGGCTAAATACGCAGTATTTT.

The rearrangement joins TRBV9 to TRBJ2-1; D perhaps matches TRBD1 (5 bases). The CDR3 runs to 14 residues. Deletions cut 3 bases from V and 3 bases from J, with 10 bases between. In germline, CDR1 is SGDLS, CDR2 YYNGEE. CDR3 DNA sequence: TGTGCCAGCAGCGCATATGACAGCTACAATGAGCAGTTCTTC. Translated, it gives CASSAYDSYNEQFF. Full variable domain (missing parts from reference TRBV9 and TRBJ2-1): DSGVTQTPKHLITATGQRVTLRCSPRSGDLSVYWYQQSLDQGLQFLIQYYNGEERAKGNILERFSAQQFPDLHSELNLSSLELGDSALYFCASSAYDSYNEQFFGPGTRLTVL.

This clonotype was seen a few times. The rearrangement joins TRBV3-1 to TRBJ1-3; D gene uncertain. This CDR3 comprises 12 residues. CDR1 LGHDT and CDR2 YNNKEL come from the germline V gene (reference sequence). Trimming removed 3 bases at V and 4 bases at J, with 4 bases between. The CDR3 here is CASSHHGNTIYF. DNA for the CDR3: TGTGCCAGCAGCCATCACGGAAACACCATATATTTT.

V usage is TRBV11-2 and J usage is TRBJ2-1, with 9 positions matching TRBD2. V gave up 5 bases and J gave up 9 bases; unmatched junction bases: 8. Per the germline V gene, CDR1 is SGHAT and CDR2 is FQNNGV. The CDR3 totals 14 residues. This CDR3 is CASSPHSGSVEQFF. CDR3 nucleotide sequence: TGTGCCAGCAGCCCACATAGCGGGAGTGTTGAGCAGTTCTTC.

The rearrangement links TRBV21-1 to TRBJ2-1. TRBV21-1 is given as a pseudogene. The CDR3 extends over 15 amino acids. CDR3 sequence (DNA): TGTGCCAGCAGCTGGATTGGCCGCGCCTACAATGAGCAGTTCTTC. Residues: CASSWIGRAYNEQFF.